The clone carrying this T cell receptor beta chain was found many times. TCRdb passed the 5' RACE reads through MiXCR, listing each CDR3 protein once. The table has roughly 250,000 distinct CDR3 sequences, 10% to 15% seen once. This entry is derived from a study of T cells after yellow fever vaccination. This receptor was identified in a man in his thirties or forties who received the YFV17D yellow fever vaccine. The sequencing used CD4+ T cells sorted from PBMCs, collected 45 days after the yellow fever booster vaccination.

CDR3 bases: TGCAGCGTTGAACGGAAATCAGGCTACACCTTC. The encoded protein is CSVERKSGYTF. The chain recombines TRBV29-1 with TRBJ1-2; D remains ambiguous. V lost 2 bases to trimming and J lost 8 bases, with 9 bases between them. The CDR3 length is 11 residues. CDR1 and CDR2 (germline): SQVTM, ANQGSEA.